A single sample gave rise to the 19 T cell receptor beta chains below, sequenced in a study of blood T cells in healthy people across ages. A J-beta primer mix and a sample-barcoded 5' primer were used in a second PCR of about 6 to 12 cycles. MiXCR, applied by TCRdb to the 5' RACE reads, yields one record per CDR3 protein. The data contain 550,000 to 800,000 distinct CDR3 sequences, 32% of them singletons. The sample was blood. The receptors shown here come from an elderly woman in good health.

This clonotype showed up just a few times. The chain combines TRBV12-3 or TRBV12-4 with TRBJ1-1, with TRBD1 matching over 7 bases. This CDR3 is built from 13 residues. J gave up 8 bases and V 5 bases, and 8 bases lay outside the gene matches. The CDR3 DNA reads TGTGCCAGCAGTACACTCAGGGGGTCGGAAGCTTTCTTT. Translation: CASSTLRGSEAFF.

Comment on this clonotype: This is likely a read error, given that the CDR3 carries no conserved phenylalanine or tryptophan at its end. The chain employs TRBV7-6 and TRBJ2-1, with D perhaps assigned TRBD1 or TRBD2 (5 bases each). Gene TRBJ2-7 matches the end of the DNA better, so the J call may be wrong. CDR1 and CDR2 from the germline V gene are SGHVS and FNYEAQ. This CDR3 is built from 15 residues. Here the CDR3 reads CASSLAGVGYNEQYC. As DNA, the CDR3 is TGTGCCAGCAGCTTAGCGGGGGTCGGCTACAATGAGCAGTACTGC.

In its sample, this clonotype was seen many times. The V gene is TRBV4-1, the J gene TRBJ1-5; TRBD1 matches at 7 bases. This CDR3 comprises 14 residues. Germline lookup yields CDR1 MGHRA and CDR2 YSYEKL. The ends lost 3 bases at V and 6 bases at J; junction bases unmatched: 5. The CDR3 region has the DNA TGCGCCAGCAGCCAGAGACAGGGTAGTCAGCCCCAGCATTTT. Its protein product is CASSQRQGSQPQHF.

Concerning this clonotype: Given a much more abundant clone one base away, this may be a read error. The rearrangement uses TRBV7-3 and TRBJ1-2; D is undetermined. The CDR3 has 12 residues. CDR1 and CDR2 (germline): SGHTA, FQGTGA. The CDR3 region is CASNLRRYGYTF. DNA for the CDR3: TGTGCCAGCAACTTACGGCGATATGGCTACACCTTC.

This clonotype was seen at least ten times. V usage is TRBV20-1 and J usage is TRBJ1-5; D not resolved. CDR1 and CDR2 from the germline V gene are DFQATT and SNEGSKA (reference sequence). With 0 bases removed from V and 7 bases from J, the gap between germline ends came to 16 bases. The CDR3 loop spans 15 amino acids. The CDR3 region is CSARDSTGLRQPQHF. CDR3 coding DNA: TGCAGTGCTAGAGATTCGACGGGGTTGCGGCAGCCCCAGCATTTT.

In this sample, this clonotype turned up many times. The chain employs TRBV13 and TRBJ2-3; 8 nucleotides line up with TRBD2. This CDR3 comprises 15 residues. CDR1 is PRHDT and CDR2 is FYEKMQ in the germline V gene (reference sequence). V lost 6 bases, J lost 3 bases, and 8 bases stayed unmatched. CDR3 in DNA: TGTGCCAGCAGTACACGGGGGGGCCAGACAGATACGCAGTATTTT. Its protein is CASSTRGGQTDTQYF. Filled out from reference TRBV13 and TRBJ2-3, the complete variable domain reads AAGVIQSPRHLIKEKRETATLKCYPIPRHDTVYWYQQGPGQDPQFLISFYEKMQSDKGSIPDRFSAQQFSDYHSELNMSSLELGDSALYFCASSTRGGQTDTQYFGPGTRLTVL.

CDR3 amino acids: CAWSVPPELGQFF. The CDR3 DNA follows: TGTGCCTGGAGTGTACCGCCGGAGCTAGGGCAGTTCTTC. V is TRBV30 and J is TRBJ2-1; D unresolved. Germline V gives CDR1 GTSNPN, CDR2 SVGIG (reference sequence). Trimming took 0 bases from V and 12 from J, leaving 15 bases between them. CDR3 length equals 13 residues.

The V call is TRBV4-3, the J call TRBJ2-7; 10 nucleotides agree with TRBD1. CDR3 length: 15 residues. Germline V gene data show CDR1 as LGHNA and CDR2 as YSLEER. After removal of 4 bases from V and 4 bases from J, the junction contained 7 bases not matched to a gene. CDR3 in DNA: TGCGCCAGCAGCCCCGGACAGGGGGGACTTTACGAGCAGTACTTC. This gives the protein CASSPGQGGLYEQYF.

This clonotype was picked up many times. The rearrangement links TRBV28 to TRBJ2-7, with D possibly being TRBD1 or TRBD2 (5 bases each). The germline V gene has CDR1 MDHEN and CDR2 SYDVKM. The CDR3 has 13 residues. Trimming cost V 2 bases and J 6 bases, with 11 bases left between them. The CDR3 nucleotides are TGTGCCAGCAGTTTAGTTGGGGGTTTCGAGCAGTACTTC. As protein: CASSLVGGFEQYF.

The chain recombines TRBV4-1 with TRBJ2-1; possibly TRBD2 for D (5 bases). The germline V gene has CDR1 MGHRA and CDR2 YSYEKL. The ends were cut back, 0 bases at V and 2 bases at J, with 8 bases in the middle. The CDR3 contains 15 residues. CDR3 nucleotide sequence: TGCGCCAGCAGCCAAGATGATAGCGCCTACAATGAGCAGTTCTTC. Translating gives CASSQDDSAYNEQFF.

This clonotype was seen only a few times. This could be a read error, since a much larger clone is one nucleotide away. The CDR3 DNA reads TGTGCCAGCAGTTTAGGGGGGACAGGGAGCGACGAGCAGTACTTC. Protein sequence: CASSLGGTGSDEQYF. The chain uses TRBV27 and TRBJ2-5, with 9 bases that match TRBD1. The J call may be wrong; the DNA end is better matched by TRBJ2-7. This CDR3 is built from 15 residues. Germline CDR1 MNHEY, CDR2 SMNVEV (reference sequence).

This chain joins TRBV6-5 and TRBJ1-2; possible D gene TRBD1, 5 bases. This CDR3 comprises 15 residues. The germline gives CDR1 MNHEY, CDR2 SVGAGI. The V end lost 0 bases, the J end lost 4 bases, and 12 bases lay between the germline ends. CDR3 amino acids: CASSYSAPGGYGYTF. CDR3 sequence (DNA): TGTGCCAGCAGTTACTCCGCTCCGGGGGGCTATGGCTACACCTTC.

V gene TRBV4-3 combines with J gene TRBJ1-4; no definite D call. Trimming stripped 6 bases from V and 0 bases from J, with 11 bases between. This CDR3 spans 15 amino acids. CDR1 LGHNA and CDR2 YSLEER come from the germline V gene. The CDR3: CASSQAGTTNEKLFF. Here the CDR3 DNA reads TGCGCCAGCAGTCAGGCGGGCACAACTAATGAAAAACTGTTTTTT.

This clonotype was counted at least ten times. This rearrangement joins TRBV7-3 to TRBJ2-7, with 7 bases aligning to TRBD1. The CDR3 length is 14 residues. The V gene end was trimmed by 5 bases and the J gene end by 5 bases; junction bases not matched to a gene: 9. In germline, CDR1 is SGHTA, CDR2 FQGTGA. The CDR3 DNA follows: TGTGCCAGCAGCCCAGACAGGGTGAGGCACGAGCAGTACTTC. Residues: CASSPDRVRHEQYF.

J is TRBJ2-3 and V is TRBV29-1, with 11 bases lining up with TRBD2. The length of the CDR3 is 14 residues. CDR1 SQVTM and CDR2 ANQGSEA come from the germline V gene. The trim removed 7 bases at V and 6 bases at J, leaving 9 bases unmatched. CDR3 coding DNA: TGCAGCGGTGCCTTAGCGGGGGGGCAGGATACGCAGTATTTT. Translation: CSGALAGGQDTQYF.

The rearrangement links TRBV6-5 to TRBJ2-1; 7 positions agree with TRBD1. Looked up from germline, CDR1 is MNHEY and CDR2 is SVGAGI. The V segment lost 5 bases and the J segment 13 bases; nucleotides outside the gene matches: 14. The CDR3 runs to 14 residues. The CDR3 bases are TGTGCCAGCAGTCAAGGTGGGCGCACAGGGGCTCAGTTCTTC. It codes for CASSQGGRTGAQFF.

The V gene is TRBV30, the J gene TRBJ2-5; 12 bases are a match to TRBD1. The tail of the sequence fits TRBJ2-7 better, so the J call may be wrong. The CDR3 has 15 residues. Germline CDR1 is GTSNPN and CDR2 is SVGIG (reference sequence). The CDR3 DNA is TGTGCCTGGAGTGGGCTGGGGACAGGGGGCGACGAGCAGTACTTC. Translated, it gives CAWSGLGTGGDEQYF.

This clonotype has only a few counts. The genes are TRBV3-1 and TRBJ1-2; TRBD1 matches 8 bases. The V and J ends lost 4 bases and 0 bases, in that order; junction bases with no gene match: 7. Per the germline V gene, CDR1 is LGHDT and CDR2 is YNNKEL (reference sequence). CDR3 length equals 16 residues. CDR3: CASSLGQGAPNYGYTF. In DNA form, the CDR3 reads TGTGCCAGCAGCCTAGGCCAGGGGGCTCCTAACTATGGCTACACCTTC.

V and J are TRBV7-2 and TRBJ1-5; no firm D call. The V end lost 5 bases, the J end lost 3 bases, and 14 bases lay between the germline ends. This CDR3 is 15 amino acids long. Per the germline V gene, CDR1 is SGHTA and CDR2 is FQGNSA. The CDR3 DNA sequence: TGTGCCAGCAGCCCCCTAGTGGGGAACAATCAGCCCCAGCATTTT. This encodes CASSPLVGNNQPQHF.